This TCR beta chain was sequenced in a study of OX40 agonist ivuxolimab in advanced cancers. Here immunoSEQ multiplex PCR was the method, and the copy in TCRdb shows in-frame clones only, minus some. The sample includes 35,000 to 45,000 clones, approximately 86% seen only once; the top ten take about an eighth. This receptor was obtained from an adult with an advanced solid tumor such as melanoma, head and neck, liver or kidney cancer. The input for sequencing was CD4+ or CD8+ T cells sorted from blood, taken in a trial of the OX40 agonist ivuxolimab.

The CDR3 spells CASSLWGGTGDQPQHF. The DNA for the CDR3 is TGTGCCAGCAGTTTATGGGGGGGGACAGGGGATCAGCCCCAGCATTTT. The rearrangement joins TRBV27 to TRBJ1-5; 10 bases align to TRBD1. Unmatched junction bases numbered 5, after V lost 1 base and J lost 5 bases. Germline assignment: CDR1 MNHEY and CDR2 SMNVEV (reference sequence). CDR3 size: 16 residues.